The T cell receptor beta chain under discussion was sequenced for a study of identical twins. Study findings and constraints: The degree of excess twin sharing was weaker in beta out-of-frame sequences. Models, which agreed with sharing between unrelated individuals, nonetheless underestimated the out-of-frame TCR alpha sharing seen in monozygotic twins.

TCRdb redid the calling of the 5' RACE reads with MiXCR, one entry per CDR3 protein. This sample has about 730,000 distinct CDR3 sequences, with around 20% found just once. The CDR3 totals 15 residues. Germline V gene lookup returns CDR1 SGHTA and CDR2 FQGNSA. V was shortened by 5 bases and J by 0 bases, with 11 bases between the two germline ends. This clonotype was seen only a few times. What it binds is not known. This same sample was also part of a study on T cells expressing NK-cell markers.

V and J are TRBV7-2 and TRBJ1-5, with D tentatively TRBD1 (5 bases). The TCR was taken from a woman under 30 in good health. The specimen was PBMCs. As DNA, the CDR3 is TGTGCCAGCAGCCCGGATAGGGGTAGCAATCAGCCCCAGCATTTT. Translation gives CASSPDRGSNQPQHF.